This T cell receptor beta chain was found in a study of CD8+ T cells in alopecia areata. Study-level information: Twice a day, 5 to 10 mg of oral tofacitinib was administered to treated patients. People stayed on tofacitinib for 6 to 18 months, then stopped the drug for 6 months.

Sequencing templates came from extracted RNA that was reverse transcribed into cDNA. TCRdb's copy holds only in-frame clones and misses some; the assay was immunoSEQ multiplex PCR. Of about 200,000 clones listed, roughly 64% were seen once; the top ten hold approximately 5.1%. This clone appeared a few times. Its antigen is unknown. Study observations and caveats: Tofacitinib did not eliminate many expanded lesional clones from scalp or blood.

The ends lost 9 bases at V and 8 bases at J; junction bases unmatched: 8. Germline CDR1 is SNHLY and CDR2 is FYNNEI. This CDR3 has 12 amino acids. The treatment denotes: oral pan-JAK inhibitor, 5-10 mg twice daily. The material sequenced was CD4+ T cells sorted from blood, taken at week 24, from a patient treated with tofacitinib. The V call is TRBV2, the J call TRBJ2-3; TRBD1 agrees at 7 bases. The TCR was taken from a human donor with alopecia areata. The DNA of the CDR3 is TGTGCCAGTTTCCGGACAGGTACTACGCAGTATTTT. Amino acids: CASFRTGTTQYF.